This T cell receptor beta chain was sequenced during a study of T cells in tumors after PD-1 blockade (dated by TCRdb to about 2019). Regarding the complete study: Patients with prior checkpoint blockade, systemic immunosuppressant use, or recent radiotherapy or other anti-cancer therapy within 4 weeks were excluded. Ongoing daily vismodegib 150 mg was also given to a subset of patients during anti-PD-1 treatment. Tumor samples averaged roughly 26,000 TCR templates (range roughly 500-99,264) and thousands of unique clonotypes, approximately 20-fold deeper than single-cell TCR sequencing. Paired single-cell RNA and TCR sequencing was performed on site-matched tumors from BCC or SCC patients before and after anti-PD-1 therapy. Clinical response was assessed using RECIST version 1.1. Patients received pembrolizumab 200 mg every 3 weeks or cemiplimab 350 mg every 2 weeks. Summary of the overall study and its limitations: Clonal replacement was observed only between pre- and post-treatment samples and not between two pre-treatment samples, a pattern that was regarded as arguing against biopsy timing or location artifacts. About 39% of TCR clonotypes from the tumor were detected in blood, and certain novel exhausted tumor clones were present in blood collected before treatment, which suggests recruitment from the periphery. Where the novel T cell clones came from was not identified, and possible sources could include lymphoid organs or rare unexpanded clones inside the tumor or in the tumor periphery. Exhausted CD8+ clones expanded after therapy were mostly novel clonotypes undetected pre-treatment, suggesting clonal replacement rather than reinvigoration of pre-existing clones.

The sample's time point label, decoded: after anti-PD-1 therapy. Tumor biopsies were site-matched, taken from the same primary tumor before and after PD-1 blockade. Genomic DNA extracted from tumor biopsies or peripheral blood was used for bulk TCRbeta sequencing, with input ranging from roughly 616 ng to 6,500 ng. To detect rare clonotypes with greater sensitivity than single-cell TCR sequencing, bulk TCRbeta sequencing was done on the leftover biopsy material. Every patient had histologically proven advanced or metastatic basal or squamous cell carcinoma and was a poor candidate for surgical resection. Of the 10 or so patients making up the basal cell carcinoma cohort, 8 or 9 underwent bulk tumor TCR sequencing. Fresh biopsies were taken from the primary tumor site, and part of the biopsy material was kept in RNAlater for exome and bulk TCR sequencing. Remarks on this clone: What this receptor recognizes is not known. No base-level quality is on record; no much larger clone is a single base apart.

The immunoSEQ platform was used to carry out deep TCRbeta sequencing. The paper's processing steps were these. Only productive rearrangements were exported from the immunoSEQ Analyzer for further analysis. A two-sided binomial test with a Bonferroni-corrected P below 0.01 was used to call clones that significantly expanded or contracted between timepoints. T cell phenotypes were assigned to bulk TCRbeta clonotypes by matching the clonotypes to single-cell RNA+TCR-seq clones that had the same TCRbeta sequence. Using bulk TCR sequencing data, clone enrichment in tumor was calculated by dividing a clone's tumor frequency by the same clone's PBMC frequency. TCRs were sorted with GLIPH into specificity groups, meaning clusters of distinct TCRs that share CDR3 motifs and likely recognize common antigens. Drawn from immuneACCESS, this table holds only the in-frame rearrangements with V and J called that TCRdb kept. Clones are partly lost; checked studies trace under half to an unresolved V gene and leave the rest unexplained. The D gene and trimming were derived from the DNA, and the V and J assignments and clone size from that table. The sample profile shows 4,000 to 5,000 clones; 55% to 65% of them were found once. Around 14% of the sample is taken by the ten largest.

Taken from cysteine to phenylalanine, the CDR3 has 20 residues. Here the CDR3 DNA is all that survives: 60 bases in frame from base 1. Germline trimming: 3 bases from V, 0 bases from J; junction bases outside gene matches: 11. The CDR1 and CDR2 encoded by the germline V gene are SGDLS and YYNGEE. This chain joins TRBV9 to TRBJ2-6; 11 bases in between match TRBD1. This receptor was taken from a human donor with basal cell carcinoma. The sample was tumor tissue, taken after anti-PD-1 treatment. The sequenced DNA is TGTGCCAGCAGCGCTCCCTCTCCGGGACAGGGGGTCTCTGGGGCCAACGTCCTGACTTTC. The resulting protein is CASSAPSPGQGVSGANVLTF. The reference TRBV9 and TRBJ2-6 proteins fill in what lies around the CDR3, so the full variable domain reads DSGVTQTPKHLITATGQRVTLRCSPRSGDLSVYWYQQSLDQGLQFLIQYYNGEERAKGNILERFSAQQFPDLHSELNLSSLELGDSALYFCASSAPSPGQGVSGANVLTFGAGSRLTVL.